Sequencing of this T cell receptor (beta chain) was carried out in a study of cytomegalovirus exposure and HLA in healthy donors. Trimming took 6 bases from V and 1 from J, leaving 14 bases between them. Germline V lookup: CDR1 SGHAT, CDR2 FQNNGV. There are 15 residues in the CDR3. Repertoires were generated with immunoSEQ multiplex PCR, while TCRdb's copy carries only in-frame clones and drops some. The sample lists under 60,000 clones; 88% were seen once. This TCR derives from a woman in her twenties or thirties in good health and CMV-seronegative. The chain combines TRBV11-2 with TRBJ2-3; D might be TRBD2 (6 bases). Sequencing was performed on PBMCs. The CDR3 nucleotides are TGTGCCAGCAGATCGGGGCGGGGAGGCACAGATACGCAGTATTTT. Translating gives CASRSGRGGTDTQYF.